What follows are 21 T cell receptor beta chains derived from one specimen sequenced in a study of pediatric ulcerative colitis. Rectal tissue came from one to two pinch biopsies taken at colonoscopy. TCRdb's table, derived via immunoSEQ multiplex PCR, lists solely in-frame clones and lacks some. Of some 15,000 clones listed, approximately 80% are singletons. Sequenced: gut tissue. The receptors shown here come from a boy younger than 18 who was a control in a study of pediatric ulcerative colitis.

This clone appeared a few times. The junction differs from germline at one of its ends, possibly a read error. The CDR3 region has the DNA TGCAGTGTTAGAACAGGGGGCCTGATTTTT. Residues: CSVRTGGLIF. The chain couples TRBV20-1 to TRBJ2-3, with TRBD1 matching 9 bases. The CDR3 runs to 10 residues. Germline lookup yields CDR1 DFQATT and CDR2 SNEGSKA (reference sequence).

The chain joins TRBV6-6 to TRBJ1-1, with D tentatively TRBD1 (5 bases). The CDR3 runs 15 residues. CDR1 and CDR2 (germline): MNHNY, SVGAGI (reference sequence). The V end lost 0 bases, the J end lost 3 bases, and 11 bases lay between the germline ends. CDR3 region: CASSYSQWGYTEAFF. The CDR3 nucleotides are TGTGCCAGCAGTTACTCCCAGTGGGGGTACACTGAAGCTTTCTTT.

CDR3 nucleotides: TGTGCCTGGAGTGTAGTCCAGACCGGACCCTACAATGAGCAGTTCTTC. This gives the protein CAWSVVQTGPYNEQFF. The V call is TRBV30, the J call TRBJ2-1; D is undetermined. V was trimmed by 0 bases and J by 2 bases, leaving 14 bases between them. Germline V gives CDR1 GTSNPN, CDR2 SVGIG (reference sequence). The CDR3 extends over 16 amino acids.

V and J are TRBV27 and TRBJ2-1; D is perhaps TRBD2 (6 bases). Germline V lookup: CDR1 MNHEY, CDR2 SMNVEV (reference sequence). There are 17 residues in the CDR3. V lost 5 bases and J lost 5, with 22 bases in between. The CDR3 bases are TGTGCCAGCAGTACCTCCCGGGACTCAATATTAAACAATGAGCAGTTCTTC. Its translation is CASSTSRDSILNNEQFF.

J is TRBJ2-7 and V is TRBV5-1; 9 nucleotides line up with TRBD1. The CDR3 runs 16 residues. V lost 0 bases to trimming and J lost 4 bases; unmatched junction nucleotides: 8. CDR1 is SGHRS and CDR2 is YFSETQ in the germline V gene. The CDR3 region is CASSLGEQGAGYEQYF. CDR3 nucleotides: TGCGCCAGCAGCTTGGGGGAACAGGGGGCGGGTTACGAGCAGTACTTC.

A single count supports this clone. V and J are TRBV7-3 and TRBJ2-3; the D is unclear. Germline V lookup: CDR1 SGHTA, CDR2 FQGTGA. This CDR3 is built from 14 residues. Deletions cut 0 bases from V and 5 bases from J, with 9 bases between. The CDR3 DNA follows: TGTGCCAGCAGCTTAACGGGGTCCGGAGATACGCAGTATTTT. It translates to CASSLTGSGDTQYF.

Comments on this clone: Other DNA sequences in this sample translate to the same CDR3. The CDR3 region is CASSRDRGYYNEQFF. In DNA form, the CDR3 reads TGTGCCAGTAGTAGGGACAGGGGTTATTACAATGAGCAGTTCTTC. The chain employs TRBV19 and TRBJ2-1, with 10 bases that match TRBD1. CDR1 and CDR2 (germline): LNHDA, SQIVND (reference sequence). The trim removed 4 bases at V and 4 bases at J, leaving 4 bases unmatched. The CDR3 is 15 residues long.

The chain carries TRBV11-2 and TRBJ2-3; D is unresolved. The CDR3 has 12 amino acids. Deletions cut 5 bases from V and 0 bases from J, with 3 bases between. Germline V gene data show CDR1 as SGHAT and CDR2 as FQNNGV. The CDR3 region has the DNA TGTGCCAGCAGCCAAAGCACAGATACGCAGTATTTT. Its translation: CASSQSTDTQYF.

V is TRBV4-3 and J is TRBJ1-5; 7 nucleotides align to TRBD1. V was pared by 4 bases and J by 4 bases, with 10 bases of the junction left unmatched. This CDR3 is built from 16 residues. Looked up from germline, CDR1 is LGHNA and CDR2 is YSLEER. The CDR3 nucleotides read TGCGCCAGCAGCCCTGAGACAGGGCAGGGGAATCAGCCCCAGCATTTT. This translates into CASSPETGQGNQPQHF.

The V gene is TRBV19, the J gene TRBJ1-5, with D tentatively TRBD1 (5 bases). V shed 3 bases and J shed 9 bases, with 18 bases lying between them. The CDR3 extends over 15 amino acids. Germline CDR1 reads LNHDA; CDR2 reads SQIVND (reference sequence). CDR3 nucleotide sequence: TGTGCCAGTAGTATTAATCCAGGGCCAGCGGGGCCCCAGCATTTT. Its protein is CASSINPGPAGPQHF.

Only a few counts were recorded for this clone. The chain employs TRBV20-1 and TRBJ2-3, with D hard to call. CDR3 size: 11 residues. The germline CDR1 and CDR2 sequences are DFQATT and SNEGSKA (reference sequence). Deletions cut 1 base from V and 4 bases from J, with 3 bases between. The CDR3 DNA follows: TGCAGTGCTAGAGTTCCAGATACGCAGTATTTT. It specifies CSARVPDTQYF.

The CDR3 protein is CASYNPNNEQFF. CDR3 DNA sequence: TGTGCCAGCTACAATCCAAACAATGAGCAGTTCTTC. This sequence joins TRBV6-5 and TRBJ2-1; D unresolved. Germline-derived CDR1 and CDR2 are MNHEY and SVGAGI. The V gene lost 8 bases and the J gene lost 5 bases, with 10 bases spanning the gap. The CDR3 has 12 residues.

The chain couples TRBV7-3 to TRBJ2-1; a possible D gene is TRBD2 (6 bases). V shed 4 bases and J shed 6 bases, with 10 bases lying between them. The CDR3 runs to 13 residues. Germline-derived CDR1 and CDR2 are SGHTA and FQGTGA. DNA for the CDR3: TGTGCCAGCAGCTCGAAGACTAGCAATGAGCAGTTCTTC. It specifies CASSSKTSNEQFF. The full variable domain, completed using reference TRBV7-3 and TRBJ2-1, is GAGVSQTPSNKVTEKGKYVELRCDPISGHTALYWYRQSLGQGPEFLIYFQGTGAADDSGLPNDRFFAVRPEGSVSTLKIQRTERGDSAVYLCASSSKTSNEQFFGPGTRLTVL.

The gene calls are TRBV28 and TRBJ2-6; maybe TRBD2 (5 bases). Germline V gene data show CDR1 as MDHEN and CDR2 as SYDVKM. The CDR3 length is 16 residues. V was cut by 1 base and J by 4 bases, with 11 bases left in between. As DNA, the CDR3 is TGTGCCAGCAGTTTATATGAGGGCGCCGGGGCCAACGTCCTGACTTTC. Residues: CASSLYEGAGANVLTF.

This clone was seen just once. The chain is built from TRBV9 and TRBJ2-7, with D hard to call. The CDR3 length is 15 residues. Germline V gene lookup returns CDR1 SGDLS and CDR2 YYNGEE. The germline V and J ends were trimmed by 4 bases and 3 bases, with 17 bases remaining between them. The CDR3, as DNA: TGTGCCAGCAGCCCGAACATGAAACCCTACTACGAGCAGTACTTC. Amino acid sequence: CASSPNMKPYYEQYF.

The chain employs TRBV28 and TRBJ1-4; D is uncertain. V lost 11 bases and J lost 1, with 14 bases in between. CDR3 length equals 14 residues. Germline loops: CDR1 MDHEN, CDR2 SYDVKM. DNA for the CDR3: TGTGCCTCAACAAGAGATATAACTAATGAAAAACTGTTTTTT. As protein: CASTRDITNEKLFF. The full variable domain, rest sourced from reference TRBV28 and TRBJ1-4, is DVKVTQSSRYLVKRTGEKVFLECVQDMDHENMFWYRQDPGLGLRLIYFSYDVKMKEKGDIPEGYSVSREKKERFSLILESASTNQTSMYLCASTRDITNEKLFFGSGTQLSVL.

This rearrangement joins TRBV28 to TRBJ2-7; no clear D gene. This CDR3 is built from 12 residues. Per germline, CDR1 MDHEN and CDR2 SYDVKM. Trimming stripped 5 bases from V and 0 bases from J, with 5 bases between. CDR3 sequence: CASSVSSYEQYF. For the CDR3, the DNA is TGTGCCAGCAGTGTGAGCTCCTACGAGCAGTACTTC.

The rearrangement links TRBV6-4 to TRBJ1-1; 7 nucleotides line up with TRBD1. CDR1 and CDR2 from the germline V gene are MRHNA and SNTAGT. This CDR3 has 13 residues. Trimming took 6 bases from V and 6 from J; bases not matched to a gene: 7. CDR3 in DNA: TGTGCCAGCAGAGATACAGGGGAAGCTGAAGCTTTCTTT. It translates to CASRDTGEAEAFF.

The CDR3 reads CASSFTAARNTEAFF. The CDR3 DNA sequence: TGTGCCAGCAGCTTCACGGCAGCCCGGAACACTGAAGCTTTCTTT. V is TRBV11-2 and J is TRBJ1-1; D is unresolved. In germline, CDR1 is SGHAT, CDR2 FQNNGV. The CDR3 runs to 15 residues. Trimming pared 3 bases from V and 1 base from J, leaving 12 bases between. Based on the CDR3 plus reference TRBV11-2 and TRBJ1-1, the full variable domain is EAGVAQSPRYKIIEKRQSVAFWCNPISGHATLYWYQQILGQGPKLLIQFQNNGVVDDSQLPKDRFSAERLKGVDSTLKIQPAKLEDSAVYLCASSFTAARNTEAFFGQGTRLTVV.

This sequence joins TRBV25-1 and TRBJ2-4; D is unclear. Per the germline V gene, CDR1 is MGHDK and CDR2 is SYGVNS. V dropped 2 bases and J dropped 4 bases, with 12 bases sitting between them. The length of the CDR3 is 15 residues. The CDR3 here is CASSEGRASKNIQYF. The CDR3 region has the DNA TGTGCCAGCAGTGAAGGAAGGGCTAGTAAAAACATTCAGTACTTC.

J is TRBJ2-7 and V is TRBV7-2; D is uncertain. In germline, CDR1 is SGHTA, CDR2 FQGNSA. The CDR3 length is 14 residues. V gave up 2 bases and J gave up 3 bases, with 11 bases separating them. The CDR3 reads CASSLTLLGYEQYF. In nucleotides, the CDR3 is TGTGCCAGCAGCTTAACGCTCCTTGGCTACGAGCAGTACTTC.